The 2 T cell receptor beta chains presented below share a single source sample, sequenced in a study of CD8+CD57+ T cells in acquired aplastic anemia. The study profiled TCR beta VDJ and CDR3 using genomic DNA as template. TCRdb itself ran the reads through MiXCR, one entry per CDR3 protein. The profile shows around 150,000 distinct CDR3 sequences, roughly 40% of them singletons. Material for sequencing was sorted CD4+, CD8+, or CD8+CD57+ T cells (not recorded which) from PBMCs. The source is a human donor in good health, serving as a control.

This clonotype was observed many times. The rearrangement links TRBV19 to TRBJ1-4; no clear D. Germline CDR1 LNHDA, CDR2 SQIVND (reference sequence). The CDR3 is 14 residues long. Trimming took off 3 bases at V and 0 bases at J, with 5 bases between the two ends. The CDR3 sequence: CASSIGATNEKLFF. Written as DNA, the CDR3 is TGTGCCAGTAGTATTGGTGCAACTAATGAAAAACTGTTTTTT. The entire variable domain, with the rest obtained from reference TRBV19 and TRBJ1-4, is as follows: DGGITQSPKYLFRKEGQNVTLSCEQNLNHDAMYWYRQDPGQGLRLIYYSQIVNDFQKGDIAEGYSVSREKKESFPLTVTSAQKNPTAFYLCASSIGATNEKLFFGSGTQLSVL.

This clonotype was observed a few times. A much bigger clone sits one base away, suggesting this may be a read error. The chain uses TRBV9 and TRBJ1-4; a weak D match, TRBD1 (6 bases). V shed 4 bases and J shed 8 bases, with 18 bases lying between them. This CDR3 is 15 amino acids long. The V gene's germline CDR1 is SGDLS and CDR2 YYNGEE. CDR3 DNA: TGTGCCAGCAGCCCCGGGGGGCTGGTTGGAGAAAAACTGTTTTTT. Its translation is CASSPGGLVGEKLFF.